These 20 T cell receptor beta chains were sequenced from one sample in a study of CD8+ T cells in alopecia areata. TCR sequencing used cDNA made by reverse transcription of extracted RNA. Libraries were prepared by immunoSEQ multiplex PCR; TCRdb keeps only in-frame clonotypes and omits some of them. The repertoire consists of approximately 34,000 clones, with around three fifths occurring once and the leading ten covering around two fifths. Sequencing was performed on NKG2D-high CD8+ T cells sorted from blood. The receptors were gathered from a human donor with alopecia areata.

In its sample, this clone was seen a few times. The CDR3 protein is CASIAAKETQYF. The CDR3 DNA is TGTGCCAGCATCGCGGCAAAAGAGACCCAGTACTTC. The chain recombines TRBV2 with TRBJ2-5; D ambiguous. Germline CDR1 SNHLY, CDR2 FYNNEI. There are 12 residues in the CDR3. V shed 7 bases and J shed 3 bases, with 9 bases lying between them.

V gene TRBV9 combines with J gene TRBJ2-1; no clear D gene. This CDR3 has 13 residues. Germline V CDR1 and CDR2: SGDLS, YYNGEE. V lost 2 bases, J lost 10 bases, and 13 bases lay in between. CDR3 sequence (DNA): TGTGCCAGCAGCGTTGGCTTCCAGCCCGAGCAGTTCTTC. It encodes CASSVGFQPEQFF. Drawing the rest from reference TRBV9 and TRBJ2-1, the complete variable domain is DSGVTQTPKHLITATGQRVTLRCSPRSGDLSVYWYQQSLDQGLQFLIQYYNGEERAKGNILERFSAQQFPDLHSELNLSSLELGDSALYFCASSVGFQPEQFFGPGTRLTVL.

This clone has more than one count but fewer than ten. The rearrangement joins TRBV28 to TRBJ2-7; D is unresolved. The V gene lost 4 bases and the J gene lost 2 bases, with 21 bases spanning the gap. The CDR3 has 17 amino acids. Germline V lookup: CDR1 MDHEN, CDR2 SYDVKM. CDR3 DNA sequence: TGTGCCAGCAGTTCAACCCCGTATAGGACCATACCCTACGAGCAGTACTTC. Its protein product is CASSSTPYRTIPYEQYF.

The J gene is TRBJ2-2, the V gene TRBV29-1, with a possible D match to TRBD2 (6 bases). Trimming pared 2 bases from V and 3 bases from J, leaving 13 bases between. From germline, CDR1 is SQVTM and CDR2 ANQGSEA. This CDR3 is 15 amino acids long. CDR3 region: CSVESQGGDTGELFF. DNA for the CDR3: TGCAGCGTTGAAAGCCAGGGAGGTGACACCGGGGAGCTGTTTTTT.

This clone was detected only a few times. The chain has TRBV7-9 and TRBJ2-7; D call uncertain. The CDR3 consists of 11 residues. The V gene's germline CDR1 is SEHNR and CDR2 FQNEAQ (reference sequence). V lost 5 bases to trimming and J lost 3 bases, with 5 bases between them. The CDR3 DNA sequence: TGTGCCAGCAGCCCTCACTACGAGCAGTACTTC. Its translation is CASSPHYEQYF.

CDR3 amino acids: CASSPPGAASYNEQFF. CDR3 DNA: TGTGCCAGCAGCCCACCGGGGGCGGCCTCCTACAATGAGCAGTTCTTC. The genes are TRBV7-9 and TRBJ2-1; perhaps D is TRBD1 or TRBD2 (6 bases each). Germline CDR1 SEHNR, CDR2 FQNEAQ (reference sequence). The CDR3 contains 16 residues. V lost 5 bases to trimming and J lost 0 bases, with 14 bases between them. Combining the CDR3 with reference TRBV7-9 and TRBJ2-1 gives the whole variable domain DTGVSQNPRHKITKRGQNVTFRCDPISEHNRLYWYRQTLGQGPEFLTYFQNEAQLEKSRLLSDRFSAERPKGSFSTLEIQRTEQGDSAMYLCASSPPGAASYNEQFFGPGTRLTVL.

The rearrangement links TRBV13 to TRBJ2-7; 8 bases fit TRBD1. CDR3 length: 12 amino acids. V was pared by 5 bases and J by 6 bases, with 3 bases of the junction left unmatched. Germline-derived CDR1 and CDR2 are PRHDT and FYEKMQ (reference sequence). The CDR3 sequence is CASSPGGSEQYF. CDR3 DNA: TGTGCCAGCAGCCCAGGGGGCAGCGAGCAGTACTTC.

This rearrangement joins TRBV19 to TRBJ2-3; no definite D call. V dropped 2 bases and J dropped 6 bases, with 15 bases sitting between them. The CDR3 loop spans 15 amino acids. Germline V gives CDR1 LNHDA, CDR2 SQIVND (reference sequence). Here the CDR3 reads CASSIRWQLVDTQYF. The CDR3 nucleotides read TGTGCCAGTAGTATACGGTGGCAGCTCGTGGATACGCAGTATTTT.

The chain joins TRBV4-3 to TRBJ2-7; D not resolved. Trimming removed 1 base at V and 6 bases at J, with 13 bases between. Germline V CDR1 and CDR2: LGHNA, YSLEER. This CDR3 spans 14 amino acids. The CDR3 DNA is TGCGCCAGCAGCCAAGTGGAAGATCACGGCGAGCAGTACTTC. It codes for CASSQVEDHGEQYF.

The genes are TRBV7-2 and TRBJ2-7; D is perhaps TRBD2 (5 bases). Trimming took 6 bases from V and 3 from J, leaving 18 bases between them. This CDR3 is 15 amino acids long. Germline CDR1 SGHTA, CDR2 FQGNSA. The CDR3 DNA reads as TGTGCCAGCAGTGAGGTCGGTGGAGGCAACTACGAGCAGTACTTC. Encoded protein: CASSEVGGGNYEQYF. Filled out from reference TRBV7-2 and TRBJ2-7, the complete variable domain reads GAGVSQSPSNKVTEKGKDVELRCDPISGHTALYWYRQSLGQGLEFLIYFQGNSAPDKSGLPSDRFSAERTGGSVSTLTIQRTQQEDSAVYLCASSEVGGGNYEQYFGPGTRLTVT.

The chain joins TRBV7-2 to TRBJ2-7; 8 bases are a match to TRBD1. Germline assignment: CDR1 SGHTA and CDR2 FQGNSA. J was trimmed by 2 bases and V by 3 bases; bases with no gene match: 12. This CDR3 region has 17 residues. The chain's CDR3 is CASSFFPAGQVPYEQYF. CDR3 nucleotides: TGTGCCAGCAGCTTTTTCCCTGCGGGACAGGTTCCCTACGAGCAGTACTTC. Filled out from reference TRBV7-2 and TRBJ2-7, the complete variable domain reads GAGVSQSPSNKVTEKGKDVELRCDPISGHTALYWYRQSLGQGLEFLIYFQGNSAPDKSGLPSDRFSAERTGGSVSTLTIQRTQQEDSAVYLCASSFFPAGQVPYEQYFGPGTRLTVT.

The chain uses TRBV7-2 and TRBJ2-1; TRBD2 matches at 7 bases. J was trimmed by 9 bases and V by 1 base; bases with no gene match: 6. Per the germline V gene, CDR1 is SGHTA and CDR2 is FQGNSA. The CDR3 is 14 residues long. As DNA, the CDR3 is TGTGCCAGCAGCTTAGGGGGCGGGAGTTTTGAGCAGTTCTTC. It codes for CASSLGGGSFEQFF.

This clone was picked up a small number of times. The chain joins TRBV6-6 to TRBJ2-7; D may be TRBD2 (5 bases). The germline V gene encodes CDR1 MNHNY and CDR2 SVGAGI (reference sequence). Deletions cut 8 bases from V and 6 bases from J, with 14 bases between. This CDR3 has 12 residues. The CDR3 reads CASRQLESEQYF. CDR3 coding DNA: TGTGCCAGCCGTCAACTAGAGTCCGAGCAGTACTTC.

This clone has just a few counts. V and J are TRBV29-1 and TRBJ2-1; D is uncertain. The CDR3 consists of 10 residues. Trimming removed 4 bases at V and 6 bases at J, with 4 bases between. CDR1 and CDR2 from the germline V gene are SQVTM and ANQGSEA. This CDR3 reads CSVGANEQFF. The CDR3, as DNA: TGCAGCGTTGGCGCCAATGAGCAGTTCTTC.

The V call is TRBV27, the J call TRBJ2-1; 9 bases are shared with TRBD2. V trimming: 5 bases; J trimming: 7 bases; junction bases outside the gene matches: 9. The CDR3 extends over 15 amino acids. Germline V gene data show CDR1 as MNHEY and CDR2 as SMNVEV (reference sequence). The CDR3: CASSPSAGGVNEQFF. The CDR3 DNA follows: TGTGCCAGCAGTCCTTCAGCGGGAGGAGTGAATGAGCAGTTCTTC.

This chain links TRBV10-3 with TRBJ2-3; either TRBD1 or TRBD2 may fit D (5 bases each). V was pared by 7 bases and J by 6 bases, with 23 bases between. This CDR3 contains 16 residues. Per the germline V gene, CDR1 is ENHRY and CDR2 is SYGVKD. The CDR3 DNA reads as TGTGCCATCACGGGCCGCAGGGACCCCACGGCGGATACGCAGTATTTT. Translated: CAITGRRDPTADTQYF.

This clone was observed a handful of times. The V gene is TRBV7-6, the J gene TRBJ2-5; TRBD1 matches 9 bases. The CDR3 has 15 residues. V was pared by 5 bases and J by 3 bases, with 7 bases of the junction left unmatched. Germline CDR1 and CDR2: SGHVS and FNYEAQ. CDR3 amino acids: CASSHADRGKETQYF. Written as DNA, the CDR3 is TGTGCCAGCAGCCACGCGGACAGGGGAAAAGAGACCCAGTACTTC.

J is TRBJ2-5 and V is TRBV7-9; D unresolved. Germline V gene data show CDR1 as SEHNR and CDR2 as FQNEAQ (reference sequence). Trimming shortened V by 1 base and J by 5 bases, and 14 bases separated the two germline ends. The CDR3 is made up of 15 amino acids. The CDR3 DNA sequence: TGTGCCAGCAGCTTAGTGGATCTGGGGTCTGAGACCCAGTACTTC. This encodes CASSLVDLGSETQYF.

The chain carries TRBV6-5 and TRBJ1-1, with D hard to call. This CDR3 is built from 13 residues. CDR1 and CDR2 from the germline V gene are MNHEY and SVGAGI. With 6 bases removed from V and 5 bases from J, the gap between germline ends came to 13 bases. CDR3 region: CASSQIQRTEAFF. The CDR3 nucleotides are TGTGCCAGCAGCCAAATCCAACGGACTGAAGCTTTCTTT.

The rearrangement uses TRBV4-1 and TRBJ1-1; the D is unclear. Germline lookup yields CDR1 MGHRA and CDR2 YSYEKL. The CDR3 is 14 residues long. V shed 0 bases and J shed 5 bases, with 10 bases lying between them. CDR3 DNA: TGCGCCAGCAGCCAAGACACGAGGATGACTGAAGCTTTCTTT. This gives the protein CASSQDTRMTEAFF.